This TCR beta chain was recovered during a study of control samples from healthy donors and cancer patients. Profiling relied on immunoSEQ multiplex PCR, and the TCRdb table lists in-frame clones only, not all of them. The table lists 150,000 or so clones, approximately 96% of them singletons. The V and J ends lost 0 bases and 5 bases respectively, with 11 bases between them. The V gene's germline CDR1 is SGHRS and CDR2 YFSETQ. The CDR3 extends over 14 amino acids. The sequence derives from a middle-aged man in good health. V gene TRBV5-1 combines with J gene TRBJ1-1; D is perhaps TRBD1 (5 bases). Sequenced sample: blood. The CDR3 nucleotides read TGCGCCAGCAGCTTGGGCTCTCGGGGGACTGAAGCTTTCTTT. Translating gives CASSLGSRGTEAFF.